This T cell receptor (beta chain) was observed in a study of beta chain features in type 1 diabetes. Notes on the study in general: Shortening of TCRB CDR3s, moderate but significant, appeared in all four CD4+ subsets of Type 1 diabetes patients.

About this clone: Its antigen is still unknown.

Purity above 98% was achieved in all sorted populations. Since all of the isolated RNA was reverse transcribed, expressed TCRB transcripts were what got sequenced. The repertoire was sequenced with immunoSEQ multiplex PCR; TCRdb's copy has only in-frame clones and lacks some. The table includes 150,000 to 180,000 clones, roughly 11% detected once. Germline loops: CDR1 SGDLS, CDR2 YYNGEE. The V and J ends lost 0 bases and 4 bases, in that order; junction bases with no gene match: 6. The CDR3 contains 16 residues. Sequenced sample: central memory CD4+ T cells from blood. The clonotype originates from a young man in good health. The chain uses TRBV9 and TRBJ2-2; 7 nucleotides match TRBD2. The CDR3 sequence: CASSVVPGGLTGELFF. CDR3 sequence (DNA): TGTGCCAGCAGCGTAGTACCGGGAGGTCTCACCGGGGAGCTGTTTTTT. Full variable domain (rest looked up from reference TRBV9 and TRBJ2-2): DSGVTQTPKHLITATGQRVTLRCSPRSGDLSVYWYQQSLDQGLQFLIQYYNGEERAKGNILERFSAQQFPDLHSELNLSSLELGDSALYFCASSVVPGGLTGELFFGEGSRLTVL.